These T cell receptor beta chains were read from a single sample in a study of shared clonotypes between healthy human individuals. Assay: immunoSEQ multiplex PCR; the TCRdb copy retains only in-frame clones and omits some. The sample shows approximately 2.4 million clones, nearly 97% of them seen only once. Sequenced material: naive CD4+ T cells sorted from blood. These receptors all stem from a man between 18 and 35 years old in good health. CDR3s include the opening cysteine and the closing phenylalanine or tryptophan. Each record gives: J gene, clone size, V gene, D gene, CDR3 protein, CDR3 DNA. D genes are given only for firm matches. Only part of the rows carry a size: once, few, many, or a class if the clone is expanded.

>TRBJ2-3|-|TRBV10-3|-
CAISEGQVDTQYF
TGTGCCATCAGTGAAGGGCAAGTGGATACGCAGTATTTT
>TRBJ1-1|-|TRBV27|TRBD1
CASRGSGQGITEAFF
TGTGCCAGCAGGGGCTCGGGACAGGGAATCACTGAAGCTTTCTTT
>TRBJ2-7|-|TRBV1|-
CTSSQDCTGGASYEQYF
TGCACCAGCAGCCAAGATTGCACAGGGGGCGCATCCTACGAGCAGTACTTC
>TRBJ1-5|-|TRBV30|-
CACPAEGGNQPQHF
TGTGCCTGCCCAGCTGAGGGGGGCAATCAGCCCCAACATTTT
>TRBJ2-1|-|TRBV4-1|TRBD1
CASSQGYRGYNEQFF
TGCGCCAGCAGCCAAGGTTACAGGGGGTACAATGAGCAGTTCTTC
>TRBJ2-3|-|TRBV5-4|TRBD2
CASSLAAGSTDTQYF
TGTGCCAGCAGCTTGGCAGCGGGAAGCACAGATACGCAGTATTTT
>TRBJ2-7|-|TRBV7-9|-
CATEETVSYEQYF
TGTGCCACCGAAGAGACAGTTTCCTACGAGCAGTACTTC
>TRBJ1-5|-|TRBV18|TRBD1
CASSPQGASNQPQHF
TGTGCCAGCTCACCACAGGGGGCCAGCAATCAGCCCCAGCATTTT
>TRBJ1-5|once|TRBV28|-
CASGRLQDPNQPQHF
TGTGCCAGCGGCCGCCTACAGGACCCCAATCAGCCCCAGCATTTT
>TRBJ2-7|-|TRBV6-6|TRBD1
CASSDPGQGRSYEQYF
TGTGCCAGCAGCGACCCTGGACAGGGGCGCTCCTACGAGCAGTACTTC
>TRBJ2-3|-|TRBV18|-
CASSRPGPSTDTQYF
TGTGCCAGCTCACGCCCGGGACCCAGCACAGATACGCAGTATTTT
>TRBJ1-4|-|TRBV5-1|TRBD1
CASSLRATGGGPNEKLFF
TGCGCCAGCAGCTTGAGAGCGACAGGGGGCGGGCCTAATGAAAAACTGTTTTTT
>TRBJ1-6|few|TRBV4-1|TRBD1
CASSQTDRPNSPLHF
TGCGCCAGCAGCCAGACGGACAGGCCAAATTCACCCCTCCACTTT
>TRBJ2-7|-|TRBV10-3|-
CAISIPGREYEQYF
TGTGCCATCAGTATTCCGGGACGGGAGTACGAGCAGTACTTC
>TRBJ2-7|-|TRBV15|-
CATSRGEIYGQYF
TGTGCCACCAGCAGAGGAGAAATCTACGGGCAGTACTTC
>TRBJ1-2|-|TRBV5-1|TRBD1
CASSLAVVGQGHGYTF
TGCGCCAGCAGCTTGGCCGTGGTGGGACAGGGGCACGGCTACACCTTC
>TRBJ1-5|-|TRBV7-2|-
CASSLNSFLNQPQHF
TGTGCCAGCAGCTTAAATAGCTTCCTCAATCAGCCCCAGCATTTT
>TRBJ2-7|-|TRBV7-9|-
CASSAVLVGYEQYF
TGTGCCAGCAGCGCAGTTCTTGTAGGCTACGAGCAGTACTTC
>TRBJ2-5|-|TRBV5-1|TRBD1
CASSGYGQGRETQYF
TGCGCCAGCAGCGGGTATGGACAGGGACGGGAGACCCAGTACTTC
>TRBJ2-7|-|TRBV5-1|-
CASSLDAGVSYEQYF
TGCGCCAGCAGCTTGGACGCAGGGGTCTCCTACGAGCAGTACTTC
>TRBJ1-2|-|TRBV5-6|-
CASSDRSPNYGYTF
TGTGCCAGCAGCGACAGGAGTCCTAACTATGGCTACACCTTC
>TRBJ2-7|-|TRBV19|-
CASSIYGGPYEQYF
TGTGCCAGTAGTATATATGGGGGACCCTACGAGCAGTACTTC
>TRBJ2-7|-|TRBV28|-
CASSLNAIGSSYEQYF
TGTGCCAGCAGTTTAAATGCCATAGGGAGCTCCTACGAGCAGTACTTC
>TRBJ2-7|-|TRBV7-9|-
CASSLARGRGEQYF
TGTGCCAGCAGCTTGGCAAGAGGGCGTGGAGAGCAGTACTTC
>TRBJ2-7|-|TRBV5-4|TRBD1
CASSGDRGPSLEQYF
TGTGCCAGCAGCGGGGACAGGGGGCCCTCTCTCGAGCAGTACTTC
>TRBJ1-6|few|TRBV10-2|TRBD1
CASFDRDNSPLHF
TGCGCCAGCTTCGACAGGGATAATTCACCCCTCCACTTT
>TRBJ1-5|-|TRBV15|-
CATSWRIGPLSNQPQHF
TGTGCCACCAGCTGGAGGATTGGACCGCTTAGCAATCAGCCCCAGCATTTT
>TRBJ1-1|-|TRBV5-4|-
CASSLNTEAFF
TGTGCCAGCAGCCTTAACACTGAAGCTTTCTTT
>TRBJ1-3|-|TRBV12-5|-
CASGLEFSVSGNTIYF
TGTGCTAGTGGTTTGGAATTCTCAGTCTCTGGAAACACCATATATTTT
>TRBJ2-7|-|TRBV5-4|-
CASSLEGLSSYEQYF
TGTGCCAGCAGCTTGGAAGGGTTGAGCTCCTACGAGCAGTACTTC
>TRBJ2-7|-|TRBV2|-
CASGPAREQYF
TGTGCCAGCGGTCCCGCCCGGGAGCAGTACTTC
>TRBJ1-4|-|TRBV19|-
CASNRRAGEKLFF
TGTGCCAGTAATCGCAGGGCTGGTGAAAAACTGTTTTTT
>TRBJ2-7|once|TRBV5-1|TRBD1
CASSPRDRAYEQYF
TGCGCCAGCTCCCCCCGGGACAGGGCCTACGAGCAGTACTTC
>TRBJ1-2|-|TRBV6-5|-
CASNRGGNYGYTF
TGTGCCAGCAACCGAGGGGGGAACTATGGCTACACCTTC
>TRBJ2-7|-|TRBV6-5|-
CASSPYRDPAYEQYF
TGTGCCAGCAGTCCCTACCGGGACCCGGCCTACGAGCAGTACTTC
>TRBJ2-5|-|TRBV5-1|-
CASSLDGSVGEQYF
TGCGCCAGCAGCTTGGACGGGAGTGTTGGGGAGCAGTACTTC
>TRBJ2-7|-|TRBV5-1|TRBD1
CASSQGGLDRDYEQYF
TGCGCCAGCAGCCAGGGGGGACTGGACAGGGACTACGAGCAGTACTTC
>TRBJ1-4|-|TRBV5-1|TRBD1
CASGTGGFNEKLFF
TGCGCCAGCGGAACAGGGGGTTTTAATGAAAAACTGTTTTTT
>TRBJ1-1|-|TRBV9|TRBD1
CASSVGQGVNTEAFF
TGTGCCAGCAGCGTAGGGCAGGGGGTGAACACTGAAGCTTTCTTT
>TRBJ2-7|-|TRBV25-1|-
CASPLAQGRLYEQYF
TGTGCCAGTCCCCTTGCCCAGGGGCGTTTGTATGAGCAGTACTTC
>TRBJ1-2|once|TRBV15|-
CATSRHRDGSYGYTF
TGTGCCACCAGCAGACACCGGGACGGGAGCTATGGCTACACCTTC
>TRBJ2-1|-|TRBV11-2|-
CASSLRGSYNEQFF
TGTGCCAGCAGCTTAAGGGGGAGCTACAATGAGCAGTTCTTC
>TRBJ2-5|-|TRBV2|-
CASSSRTGKETQYF
TGTGCCAGCAGTTCCCGGACGGGGAAAGAGACCCAGTACTTC
>TRBJ2-7|once|TRBV6-5|TRBD1
CASSTGTGTEQYF
TGTGCCAGCAGTACCGGGACAGGGACCGAGCAGTACTTC
>TRBJ1-6|-|TRBV7-8|TRBD1
CASSQQGPNSPLHF
TGTGCCAGCAGCCAACAGGGGCCAAATTCACCCCTCCACTTT
>TRBJ2-3|-|TRBV7-2|TRBD1
CASSSTGADTQYF
TGTGCCAGCAGCTCAACAGGGGCTGATACGCAGTATTTT
>TRBJ2-7|-|TRBV6-1|-
CASSERLTSSYF
TGTGCCAGCAGTGAAAGGTTGACATCCAGCTACTTC
>TRBJ2-3|-|TRBV10-1|TRBD2
CASSVNSGRGTDTQYF
TGCGCCAGCAGTGTAAATAGCGGGAGAGGCACAGATACGCAGTATTTT
>TRBJ1-2|-|TRBV5-6|-
CASSLTETHTF
TGTGCCAGCAGCCTGACAGAGACTCACACCTTC
>TRBJ1-1|once|TRBV2|-
CASSVSFMNTEAFF
TGTGCCAGCAGTGTCAGCTTCATGAACACTGAAGCTTTCTTT
>TRBJ2-3|-|TRBV13|TRBD2
CASSRTGGFTDTQYF
TGTGCCAGCAGCCGAACGGGGGGTTTCACAGATACGCAGTATTTT
>TRBJ2-7|-|TRBV6-6|-
CASSGWGEQYF
TGTGCCAGCAGTGGATGGGGCGAGCAGTACTTC
>TRBJ2-6|once|TRBV11-3|TRBD2
CASSSGGTSGANVLTF
TGTGCCAGCAGCTCGGGGGGTACCTCTGGGGCCAACGTCCTGACTTTC
>TRBJ2-4|-|TRBV7-2|-
CASSLHPGPGGNIQYF
TGTGCCAGCAGCTTACATCCGGGACCTGGGGGAAACATTCAGTACTTC
>TRBJ2-2|-|TRBV10-1|TRBD2
CASSENGRGGTGELFF
TGCGCCAGCAGTGAAAATGGACGGGGGGGAACCGGGGAGCTGTTTTTT